This T cell receptor beta chain was identified in a study of T cell responses to AZD1222 COVID-19 vaccine. Study at large: Whether given at about 4 or about 12 weeks, second doses were pooled. General study findings and limits: Sampling that yielded the repertoires occurred only after the peak T cell response. Of spike-specific TCRs, nearly half reportedly target regions left unmutated in variants.

Germline V lookup: CDR1 SGHTA, CDR2 FQGNSA. With 10 bases removed from V and 0 bases from J, the gap between germline ends came to 9 bases. The CDR3 extends over 13 amino acids. Of note for this clone: The antigen is unknown.

Produced via immunoSEQ multiplex PCR; TCRdb's table is partial and in-frame only. This sample has about 130,000 clones, with about 90% found just once. The material was peripheral blood, obtained on day 0 of AZD1222 vaccination. The sequence was obtained from an adult in good health. The chain combines TRBV7-2 with TRBJ1-4; D remains ambiguous. The DNA of the CDR3 is TGTGCCACTAACAGAGCAACTAATGAAAAACTGTTTTTT. Residues: CATNRATNEKLFF.